The 31 T cell receptor beta chains in this list originate from one sample, sequenced in a study of blood T cell repertoires in COVID-19. Repertoires were generated with immunoSEQ multiplex PCR, while TCRdb's copy carries only in-frame clones and drops some. The sample lists 300,000 to 400,000 clones; roughly 87% were seen once. The material sequenced was peripheral blood. Source of these receptors: a man aged 25-40 years with COVID-19, enrolled during active disease.

About this clone itself: This could be a read error, since a much larger clone is one nucleotide away. The chain carries TRBV2 and TRBJ1-2, with 8 nucleotides matching TRBD1. The germline gives CDR1 SNHLY, CDR2 FYNNEI. V trimming: 6 bases; J trimming: 4 bases; junction bases outside the gene matches: 4. The length of the CDR3 is 13 residues. In DNA, the CDR3 is TGTGCCAGCAGCGGGACAGGAGGCTATGGCTACACCTTC. Translating it yields CASSGTGGYGYTF. The full variable domain, rest sourced from reference TRBV2 and TRBJ1-2, is EPEVTQTPSHQVTQMGQEVILRCVPISNHLYFYWYRQILGQKVEFLVSFYNNEISEKSEIFDDQFSVERPDGSNFTLKIRSTKLEDSAMYFCASSGTGGYGYTFGSGTRLTVV.

The rearrangement joins TRBV9 to TRBJ2-4; 8 nucleotides agree with TRBD1. V trimming: 0 bases; J trimming: 8 bases; junction bases outside the gene matches: 4. CDR3 length equals 14 residues. Germline assignment: CDR1 SGDLS and CDR2 YYNGEE. The CDR3, as DNA: TGTGCCAGCAGCGTAGGTCAGGGGGCGGACATTCAGTACTTC. Its translation: CASSVGQGADIQYF.

The CDR3 bases are TGCGCCAGCAGCCAAGATGGGGGACAGGGTTACTCCTATAATTCACCCCTCCACTTT. This gives the protein CASSQDGGQGYSYNSPLHF. J is TRBJ1-6 and V is TRBV4-1, with 9 bases identical to TRBD1. CDR1 and CDR2 (germline): MGHRA, YSYEKL. The CDR3 has 19 amino acids. V shed 0 bases, J shed 0 bases, and the junction held 6 bases outside the gene matches.

This clone was seen only once. This chain joins TRBV6-2 or TRBV6-3 and TRBJ1-2; weak D call: TRBD1 (6 bases). CDR3 size: 14 residues. The V gene's germline CDR1 is MNHEY and CDR2 SVGEGT. V lost 4 bases and J 4 bases, leaving 13 bases between the germline ends. CDR3 in amino acids: CASSWDTTIYGYTF. The CDR3 DNA is TGTGCCAGCAGTTGGGACACAACGATCTATGGCTACACCTTC.

This chain joins TRBV6-5 and TRBJ1-6; D call uncertain. The V gene lost 0 bases and the J gene lost 10 bases, with 16 bases spanning the gap. Germline loops: CDR1 MNHEY, CDR2 SVGAGI. The CDR3 length is 16 residues. The CDR3 region is CASSYSRAHLPSPLHF. CDR3 coding DNA: TGTGCCAGCAGTTACTCGAGGGCCCACCTACCGTCACCCCTCCACTTT.

This clone occurred once. The chain joins TRBV10-3 to TRBJ2-7; 7 nucleotides match TRBD2. Losses at the gene ends were 8 bases for V and 2 bases for J; bases not matched to a gene: 9. This CDR3 contains 14 residues. In germline, CDR1 is ENHRY, CDR2 SYGVKD. CDR3 protein: CAIGGDPLTYEQYF. DNA of the CDR3: TGTGCCATCGGGGGGGACCCTCTTACCTACGAGCAGTACTTC.

V and J are TRBV7-2 and TRBJ2-7, with 12 bases aligning to TRBD2. The V and J ends lost 5 bases and 6 bases, in that order; junction bases with no gene match: 8. Germline CDR1 reads SGHTA; CDR2 reads FQGNSA. The CDR3 runs to 15 residues. CDR3 sequence reads: CASSDRTSGVGEQYF. CDR3 sequence (DNA): TGTGCCAGCAGCGACCGGACTAGCGGGGTGGGCGAGCAGTACTTC.

This chain joins TRBV6-5 and TRBJ2-1, with 7 bases matching TRBD2. In germline, CDR1 is MNHEY, CDR2 SVGAGI. V gave up 6 bases and J gave up 10 bases; unmatched junction bases: 15. CDR3 length equals 15 residues. Here the CDR3 reads CASSTKPTSVGEQFF. The CDR3 DNA is TGTGCCAGCAGCACAAAGCCCACTAGCGTAGGAGAGCAGTTCTTC.

In nucleotides, the CDR3 is TGTGCCAGCAAGGAATTGGGACTAGATGACGAGCAGTTCTTC. Protein product: CASKELGLDDEQFF. The chain is built from TRBV27 and TRBJ2-1; 8 positions agree with TRBD2. Germline V gene sequence: CDR1 MNHEY, CDR2 SMNVEV (reference sequence). Germline trimming cut 7 bases from V and 10 bases from J; bases unmatched to any gene: 12. This CDR3 has 14 residues.

This chain connects TRBV7-9 to TRBJ2-1; TRBD2 aligns across 10 bases. After removal of 5 bases from V and 10 bases from J, the junction contained 5 bases not matched to a gene. CDR1 SEHNR and CDR2 FQNEAQ come from the germline V gene (reference sequence). CDR3 length equals 13 residues. The CDR3 protein is CASSQRGGQEQFF. CDR3 DNA: TGTGCCAGCAGCCAGCGGGGGGGCCAGGAGCAGTTCTTC.

The gene calls are TRBV27 and TRBJ2-7, with 7 bases lining up with TRBD2. Trimming took 10 bases from V and 0 from J; bases not matched to a gene: 9. Germline lookup yields CDR1 MNHEY and CDR2 SMNVEV (reference sequence). The CDR3 contains 14 residues. CDR3 region: CATKTSQSSYEQYF. The CDR3 coding sequence is TGTGCCACAAAGACTAGCCAGAGCTCCTACGAGCAGTACTTC.

The J gene is TRBJ1-2, the V gene TRBV4-3, with D maybe TRBD1 (6 bases). The V and J ends lost 1 base and 4 bases respectively, with 16 bases between them. Germline V gene lookup returns CDR1 LGHNA and CDR2 YSLEER. The CDR3 loop spans 16 amino acids. CDR3 bases: TGCGCCAGCAGCCAAGCCTCCGTCGGACAGATCTATGGCTACACCTTC. It specifies CASSQASVGQIYGYTF.

The genes are TRBV24-1 and TRBJ2-1; 7 positions agree with TRBD1. CDR3 length equals 16 residues. With 1 base clipped from V and 3 bases from J, the junction kept 5 bases outside the gene matches. CDR1 and CDR2 (germline): KGHDR, SFDVKD. The CDR3 reads CATSDLKGAGYNEQFF. For the CDR3, the DNA is TGTGCCACCAGTGATTTAAAGGGGGCCGGCTACAATGAGCAGTTCTTC.

This clone was detected once. This chain links TRBV5-4 with TRBJ2-1; 11 bases align to TRBD2. Per germline, CDR1 SGHNT and CDR2 YYREEE (reference sequence). The length of the CDR3 is 15 residues. J lost 12 bases, V lost 3 bases, and 11 bases had no gene match. CDR3 sequence: CASSYGGTSGLGQFF. The CDR3 DNA reads TGTGCCAGCAGCTATGGAGGGACTAGCGGTCTTGGGCAGTTCTTC.

The rearrangement links TRBV10-3 to TRBJ1-1; D gene uncertain. The ends were cut back, 2 bases at V and 10 bases at J, with 17 bases in the middle. Germline CDR1 and CDR2: ENHRY and SYGVKD. This CDR3 comprises 14 residues. DNA for the CDR3: TGTGCCATCAGTGAGCTGGCTCCCGAGCTAGGAGCTTTCTTT. Translating gives CAISELAPELGAFF.

The chain couples TRBV7-9 to TRBJ1-3; TRBD1 aligns across 8 bases. The CDR3 covers 17 residues. Germline CDR1 is SEHNR and CDR2 is FQNEAQ (reference sequence). Trimming cost V 1 base and J 4 bases; bases outside gene matches: 9. In nucleotides, the CDR3 is TGTGCCAGCAGCTTAGGCCGCACAGGGGGGACGGGAAACACCATATATTTT. It is translated as CASSLGRTGGTGNTIYF.

This clone was detected once. The chain has TRBV7-8 and TRBJ2-7, with 8 bases identical to TRBD2. V shed 0 bases, J shed 9 bases, and the junction held 10 bases outside the gene matches. Germline CDR1 and CDR2: SGHVS and FQNEAQ. The CDR3 sequence is 15 residues long. For the CDR3, the DNA is TGTGCCAGCAGCTTAGCGCTAAAGGCGGGAGGAGGGCAGTACTTC. Residues: CASSLALKAGGGQYF.

The chain uses TRBV5-6 and TRBJ2-3; the D gene is possibly TRBD1 (5 bases). CDR1 is SGHDT and CDR2 is YYEEEE in the germline V gene. This CDR3 contains 15 residues. V was pared by 0 bases and J by 4 bases, with 12 bases between. CDR3 bases: TGTGCCAGCAGCTTGGTTGGGGCAGGCTCAGATACGCAGTATTTT. It encodes CASSLVGAGSDTQYF.

V is TRBV3-1 (or the pseudogene TRBV3-2) and J is TRBJ2-1; D call uncertain. V was trimmed by 4 bases and J by 4 bases, leaving 5 bases between them. The germline V gene encodes CDR1 LGHDT and CDR2 YNNKEL (reference sequence). The CDR3 covers 12 residues. The CDR3 region is CASSLQYNEQFF. CDR3 bases: TGTGCCAGCAGCCTTCAGTACAATGAGCAGTTCTTC.

J is TRBJ2-3 and V is TRBV9, with D perhaps matching TRBD2 (6 bases). This CDR3 contains 15 residues. Trimming took 5 bases from V and 0 from J, leaving 13 bases between them. Germline CDR1 is SGDLS and CDR2 is YYNGEE. CDR3 in amino acids: CASSSSGTSTDTQYF. CDR3 nucleotides: TGTGCCAGCAGTAGTTCCGGGACTAGCACAGATACGCAGTATTTT.

CDR3 in DNA: TGTGCTAGTGGTTTGGTTCTTGAGGGACAGATCCTCTACGAGCAGTACTTC. Protein: CASGLVLEGQILYEQYF. The J gene is TRBJ2-7, the V gene TRBV12-5; 7 nucleotides match TRBD1. The CDR3 has 17 amino acids. From germline, CDR1 is LGHNT and CDR2 FRNRAP. The junction had 11 bases not matched to a gene; V was cut back by 0 bases and J by 3 bases.

The rearrangement links TRBV6-6 to TRBJ2-3; D possibly corresponds to TRBD2 (6 bases). Looked up from germline, CDR1 is MNHNY and CDR2 is SVGAGI (reference sequence). This CDR3 region has 15 residues. Trimming shortened V by 2 bases and J by 0 bases, and 9 bases separated the two germline ends. DNA for the CDR3: TGTGCCAGCAGTTACGGGAGGCCAAGCACAGATACGCAGTATTTT. Amino acid sequence: CASSYGRPSTDTQYF.

The chain carries TRBV29-1 and TRBJ1-4, with 8 bases aligning to TRBD1. Germline CDR1 is SQVTM and CDR2 is ANQGSEA. This CDR3 is built from 14 residues. V trimming: 6 bases; J trimming: 5 bases; junction bases outside the gene matches: 8. The CDR3: CSVLIRDRNEKLFF. As DNA, the CDR3 is TGCAGCGTCCTCATCCGGGACAGGAATGAAAAACTGTTTTTT.

DNA for the CDR3: TGTGCCAGCAGCCTATCCGGGACAGAGGACAATGAGCAGTTCTTC. Residues: CASSLSGTEDNEQFF. The chain has TRBV7-3 and TRBJ2-1, with 7 bases aligning to TRBD1. J was trimmed by 5 bases and V by 5 bases; bases with no gene match: 9. Per germline, CDR1 SGHTA and CDR2 FQGTGA. CDR3 length: 15 residues.

V is TRBV7-9 and J is TRBJ2-7; 8 bases match TRBD1. This CDR3 contains 14 residues. Germline V gene data show CDR1 as SEHNR and CDR2 as FQNEAQ (reference sequence). Trimming cost V 3 bases and J 0 bases; bases outside gene matches: 1. The CDR3 protein is CASSFDRGSYEQYF. The CDR3 DNA sequence: TGTGCCAGCAGCTTCGACAGGGGCTCCTACGAGCAGTACTTC.

The V and J genes are TRBV6-6 and TRBJ1-4; D gene unclear. Germline CDR1 reads MNHNY; CDR2 reads SVGAGI (reference sequence). The V and J ends lost 5 bases and 5 bases respectively, with 6 bases between them. The CDR3 totals 12 residues. This CDR3 is CASSLQNEKLFF. CDR3 nucleotide sequence: TGTGCCAGCAGTCTCCAGAATGAAAAACTGTTTTTT.

The chain recombines TRBV5-4 with TRBJ1-4; D call uncertain. Germline CDR1 SGHNT, CDR2 YYREEE (reference sequence). V was shortened by 4 bases and J by 4 bases, with 17 bases between the two germline ends. This CDR3 contains 16 residues. The CDR3, as DNA: TGTGCCAGCAGCCCTACGACGGCGGCCCGTAATGAAAAACTGTTTTTT. This codes for CASSPTTAARNEKLFF.

The chain joins TRBV11-3 to TRBJ2-5; D is uncertain. The CDR3 loop spans 15 amino acids. From germline, CDR1 is SGHNT and CDR2 YENEEA. Trimming took 1 base from V and 0 from J, leaving 9 bases between them. The CDR3 nucleotides are TGTGCCAGCAGCTTAGGTTTGCAGTACCAAGAGACCCAGTACTTC. Translated, it gives CASSLGLQYQETQYF.

The chain carries TRBV3-1 (or the pseudogene TRBV3-2) and TRBJ2-7; the match to TRBD2 covers 8 bases. CDR1 is LGHDT, CDR2 YNNKEL, per germline (reference sequence). V gave up 3 bases and J gave up 13 bases; unmatched junction bases: 11. The CDR3 contains 13 residues. Here the CDR3 DNA reads TGTGCCAGCAGCCAGGGTACTCCGGGACTAGTCTACTTC. It yields the protein CASSQGTPGLVYF.

In DNA, the CDR3 is TGTGCCAGCAGTTCCCTCGTCGAGGGCGGATCACCCCTCCACTTT. Protein sequence: CASSSLVEGGSPLHF. The chain uses TRBV27 and TRBJ1-6; D not resolved. V gave up 4 bases and J gave up 10 bases, with 17 bases separating them. There are 15 residues in the CDR3. Per the germline V gene, CDR1 is MNHEY and CDR2 is SMNVEV (reference sequence).

V usage is TRBV18 and J usage is TRBJ1-1; D remains unclear. Trimming took 4 bases from V and 0 from J, leaving 9 bases between them. The germline V gene encodes CDR1 KGHSH and CDR2 LQKENI. This CDR3 comprises 14 residues. The CDR3 sequence is CASSLGGMNTEAFF. The CDR3, as DNA: TGTGCCAGCTCACTGGGAGGGATGAACACTGAAGCTTTCTTT.